The rows below give T cell receptor beta chains drawn from one sample of a study of blood T cells in healthy people across ages. One entry per CDR3 protein, called by TCRdb with MiXCR from the 5' RACE reads. The repertoire holds about a million distinct CDR3 sequences, with about 53% as singletons. Sequenced input: blood. The receptors were sampled from a woman aged 55-69 years in good health. Each CDR3 is given with its conserved first and last residue. The D gene is left open where the match is weak. Clone size is stated in some rows and not others, as once, few, many or a class when expanded.

TRBV27	.	.	TRBJ1-1	CASSGRTVNTEAFF	TGTGCCAGCAGTGGGCGGACGGTAAACACTGAAGCTTTCTTT
TRBV4-2	TRBD1	.	TRBJ2-1	CASSPRGQGSFMGNEQFF	TGTGCCAGCAGCCCCAGAGGACAGGGGTCTTTCATGGGCAATGAGCAGTTCTTC
TRBV5-5	TRBD2	.	TRBJ2-2	CASRFMLAGNTGELFF	TGTGCCAGCAGATTTATGCTAGCGGGGAACACCGGGGAGCTGTTTTTT
TRBV2	.	few	TRBJ2-7	CASSPSPWYEQYF	TGTGCCAGCAGTCCCAGCCCGTGGTACGAGCAGTACTTC
TRBV4-1	.	.	TRBJ1-4	CASSLMVGDEKLFF	TGCGCCAGCAGCCTCATGGTGGGAGATGAAAAACTGTTTTTT
TRBV4-1	.	.	TRBJ1-1	CASSNEPSLNTEAFF	TGCGCCAGCAGCAATGAGCCCTCGTTAAACACTGAAGCTTTCTTT
TRBV7-2	TRBD2	.	TRBJ2-3	CASSFGGSVDTQYF	TGTGCCAGCAGCTTCGGCGGGAGCGTAGATACGCAGTATTTT
TRBV4-1	.	.	TRBJ2-7	CASSQDKGRFYEQYF	TGCGCCAGCAGCCAAGATAAGGGGAGGTTCTACGAGCAGTACTTC
TRBV4-2	.	few	TRBJ2-6	CASSQEDPGANVLTF	TGTGCCAGCAGCCAAGAGGACCCTGGGGCCAACGTCCTGACTTTC
TRBV20-1	TRBD2	.	TRBJ2-7	CSTRVHSGSPYEQYF	TGCAGTACTAGGGTTCATAGCGGGAGTCCCTACGAGCAGTACTTC
TRBV7-9	TRBD1	.	TRBJ1-2	CASSAQGLYGYTF	TGTGCCAGCAGCGCACAGGGGTTATACGGCTACACCTTC
TRBV20-1	TRBD1	.	TRBJ2-1	CSAADRGGNEQFF	TGCAGTGCAGCGGACAGGGGGGGCAATGAGCAGTTCTTC
TRBV20-1	TRBD2	.	TRBJ2-1	CSAPRLAGSTYNEQFF	TGCAGTGCTCCCCGACTAGCGGGATCAACCTACAATGAGCAGTTCTTC
TRBV5-1	TRBD2	.	TRBJ2-7	CASSLAILAGIKSSYNEQYF	TGCGCCAGCAGCTTGGCGATACTAGCGGGTATAAAAAGCTCCTACAATGAGCAGTACTTC
TRBV29-1	.	.	TRBJ2-3	CSVEVVRGAVDTQYF	TGCAGCGTTGAAGTGGTGAGGGGAGCGGTTGATACGCAGTATTTT
TRBV30	TRBD1	once	TRBJ2-7	CAWSYRGLAYEQYF	TGTGCCTGGAGCTACAGGGGGCTAGCGTACGAGCAGTACTTC
TRBV27	TRBD1	.	TRBJ2-5	CASSRQGLGQYF	TGTGCCAGCAGCAGACAGGGTTTAGGCCAGTACTTC
TRBV18	.	.	TRBJ1-5	CASSPPVKGRDQPQHF	TGTGCCAGCTCACCACCGGTGAAGGGCCGGGATCAGCCCCAGCATTTT
TRBV29-1	.	few	TRBJ2-5	CSVKEVWEETQYF	TGCAGCGTTAAGGAGGTATGGGAAGAGACCCAGTACTTC
TRBV25-1	.	few	TRBJ1-2	CASSESKGANYGYTF	TGTGCCAGCAGTGAATCGAAAGGAGCTAACTATGGCTACACCTTC
TRBV29-1	.	few	TRBJ2-3	CSAEEHGGTDTQYF	TGCAGCGCCGAAGAGCATGGAGGCACAGATACGCAGTATTTT
TRBV18	TRBD2	.	TRBJ2-1	CASSPSTMTSGHNEQFF	TGTGCCAGCTCACCGTCGACAATGACTAGCGGCCACAATGAGCAGTTCTTC
TRBV3-1	.	.	TRBJ2-7	CASSPPVTGRNYEQYF	TGTGCCAGCAGCCCCCCCGTAACGGGCAGGAACTACGAGCAGTACTTC
TRBV20-1	.	.	TRBJ2-1	CSARPGARNEQFF	TGCAGCGCACGCCCGGGAGCACGCAATGAGCAGTTCTTC
TRBV7-8	.	few	TRBJ1-2	CASSLGGGWSYTF	TGTGCCAGCAGCCTCGGGGGTGGTTGGAGCTACACCTTC
TRBV12-3/TRBV12-4	.	few	TRBJ1-5	CASSLEYGNQPQHF	TGTGCCAGCAGCCTAGAGTATGGGAATCAGCCCCAGCATTTT